This passage covers 23 T cell receptor beta chains from one sample sequenced in a study of a mutant IDH1 vaccine in newly diagnosed glioma (dated by TCRdb to the early 2020s). Libraries were prepared through the immunoSEQ multiplex PCR assay. TCRdb carries this immuneACCESS record with in-frame sequences only. Its versions omit some clonotypes, under half of them owing to an unresolved V gene in the studies checked, with the rest unexplained. This sample lists 35,000 to 50,000 clones; 84% were detected once. Together, the top ten hold 2% to 2.5% of the sample. Their target antigens are unknown. What this sample's time point label stands for: week 11, during vaccination. Every vaccine dose consisted of 300 ug of a 20-mer mutant IDH1 peptide in Montanide, administered subcutaneously together with topical imiquimod. Material: PBMCs, obtained from a glioma patient whose treatment included an IDH1 peptide vaccine. The receptors originated from a man aged 40-49 years with glioma.

This sequence joins TRBV6-5 and TRBJ1-1; the D gene is possibly TRBD1 (6 bases). The germline V and J ends were trimmed by 2 bases and 4 bases, with 11 bases remaining between them. From germline, CDR1 is MNHEY and CDR2 SVGAGI. This CDR3 region has 14 residues. The CDR3 sequence is CASSYGGLGTEAFF. CDR3 sequence (DNA): TGTGCCAGCAGTTACGGGGGGCTCGGCACTGAAGCTTTCTTT.

This sequence joins TRBV7-2 and TRBJ2-1; D possibly uses TRBD1 or TRBD2 (5 bases each). The CDR3 has 15 residues. V was clipped by 5 bases and J by 0 bases, with 11 bases between them. Germline CDR1 reads SGHTA; CDR2 reads FQGNSA. The CDR3 spells CASSQTRGSYNEQFF. The CDR3 DNA reads TGTGCCAGCAGCCAAACTAGGGGCTCCTACAATGAGCAGTTCTTC.

This chain joins TRBV7-9 and TRBJ2-2, with 8 nucleotides matching TRBD2. This CDR3 region has 15 residues. Germline V lookup: CDR1 SEHNR, CDR2 FQNEAQ (reference sequence). The V and J ends lost 6 bases and 5 bases, in that order; junction bases with no gene match: 8. In DNA, the CDR3 is TGTGCCAGCAGAGGACGGACTAGCAGAACCGGGGAGCTGTTTTTT. Translated: CASRGRTSRTGELFF.

The chain has TRBV7-9 and TRBJ2-7; 10 bases align to TRBD2. This CDR3 has 16 residues. CDR1 is SEHNR, CDR2 FQNEAQ, per germline (reference sequence). V gave up 6 bases and J gave up 2 bases; unmatched junction bases: 10. The CDR3 loop is CASSWGTSALPYEQYF. The CDR3 nucleotides read TGTGCCAGCAGTTGGGGGACTAGCGCGTTACCCTACGAGCAGTACTTC.

The J gene is TRBJ2-7, the V gene TRBV6-1, with TRBD2 matching over 10 bases. V lost 7 bases to trimming and J lost 6 bases; unmatched junction nucleotides: 12. Germline CDR1 and CDR2: MNHNS and SASEGT. CDR3 size: 15 residues. Written as DNA, the CDR3 is TGTGCCAGCACCTCTAGCGGGAGACGAGCGGGCGAGCAGTACTTC. Translation gives CASTSSGRRAGEQYF.

This clone was seen just once. Its ends do not fully match the called genes, so a read error is possible. This chain uses TRBV6-4 with TRBJ2-6, with a tentative D call TRBD2 (7 bases). CDR1 is MRHNA, CDR2 SNTAGT, per germline. This CDR3 is built from 15 residues. The CDR3 bases are TGTGCCAGCAGTGTAGGGGGGGCTGGGGCCAACGTCCCGACTTTC. Its protein product is CASSVGGAGANVPTF.

V gene TRBV9 combines with J gene TRBJ2-1; D not resolved. V was cut by 4 bases and J by 2 bases, with 10 bases left in between. The CDR3 contains 14 residues. Germline loops: CDR1 SGDLS, CDR2 YYNGEE. The CDR3 reads CASSPRGTYNEQFF. The CDR3, as DNA: TGTGCCAGCAGCCCCCGCGGAACCTACAATGAGCAGTTCTTC.

The chain combines TRBV19 with TRBJ1-2; TRBD1 matches at 8 bases. The CDR3 has 17 amino acids. In germline, CDR1 is LNHDA, CDR2 SQIVND (reference sequence). V dropped 8 bases and J dropped 0; count of bases not matched to a gene: 14. The CDR3 reads CASGPYGRGPTNYGYTF. The CDR3 DNA is TGTGCCAGTGGTCCTTACGGCAGGGGGCCAACTAACTATGGCTACACCTTC.

In nucleotides, the CDR3 is TGTGCCAGCAGCCAACAGTTTGCAGGGGGCAGGAATGAGCAGTTCTTC. As protein: CASSQQFAGGRNEQFF. V is TRBV4-2 and J is TRBJ2-1; 8 bases agree with TRBD1. The V gene end was trimmed by 2 bases and the J gene end by 7 bases; junction bases not matched to a gene: 10. The germline V gene encodes CDR1 LGHNA and CDR2 YNFKEQ. The CDR3 length is 16 residues.

This clone was seen once. This sequence joins TRBV27 and TRBJ1-4; D unresolved. Germline V gene lookup returns CDR1 MNHEY and CDR2 SMNVEV (reference sequence). The CDR3 runs 12 residues. The V gene lost 3 bases and the J gene lost 8 bases, with 7 bases spanning the gap. The CDR3 here is CASSLEGEKLFF. The CDR3 nucleotides read TGTGCCAGCAGTTTGGAAGGCGAAAAACTGTTTTTT.

The J gene is TRBJ1-1, the V gene TRBV2; a weak D match, TRBD1 (5 bases). The CDR3 runs to 14 residues. V lost 2 bases, J lost 6 bases, and 13 bases lay in between. Germline V gene sequence: CDR1 SNHLY, CDR2 FYNNEI. The CDR3 nucleotides are TGTGCCAGCAGTGAACGGAGGGGACGGTCTGAAGCTTTCTTT. Its translation is CASSERRGRSEAFF. The variable domain in full, with the rest retrieved from reference TRBV2 and TRBJ1-1, is EPEVTQTPSHQVTQMGQEVILRCVPISNHLYFYWYRQILGQKVEFLVSFYNNEISEKSEIFDDQFSVERPDGSNFTLKIRSTKLEDSAMYFCASSERRGRSEAFFGQGTRLTVV.

This chain joins TRBV7-8 and TRBJ2-1; 12 nucleotides agree with TRBD2. CDR1 SGHVS and CDR2 FQNEAQ come from the germline V gene. The junction had 3 bases not matched to a gene; V was cut back by 2 bases and J by 7 bases. The CDR3 covers 15 residues. The CDR3 coding sequence is TGTGCCAGCAGCTTAAGACTAGCGGGAGTTAATGAGCAGTTCTTC. Translated: CASSLRLAGVNEQFF.

V and J are TRBV28 and TRBJ1-5, with no clear D. The CDR3 extends over 11 amino acids. Germline lookup yields CDR1 MDHEN and CDR2 SYDVKM. V was clipped by 8 bases and J by 6 bases, with 8 bases between them. CDR3 sequence (DNA): TGTGCCAGCGGCTCCCCTCAGCCCCAGCATTTT. The encoded protein is CASGSPQPQHF.

The CDR3, as DNA: TGTGCCATCAGTTATAGCGGGAGGGAGCTGTTTTTT. Its protein product is CAISYSGRELFF. The chain has TRBV10-3 and TRBJ2-2, with 8 bases lining up with TRBD2. Germline V CDR1 and CDR2: ENHRY, SYGVKD. The CDR3 spans 12 residues. The trim removed 5 bases at V and 9 bases at J, leaving 2 bases unmatched.

The chain links TRBV5-1 to TRBJ2-1; no clear D gene. V lost 0 bases and J 12 bases, leaving 7 bases between the germline ends. The CDR3 length is 11 residues. Germline-derived CDR1 and CDR2 are SGHRS and YFSETQ. The CDR3 DNA is TGCGCCAGCAGCTTGGGCCTTGGGCAGTTCTTC. It encodes CASSLGLGQFF.

This sequence joins TRBV7-8 and TRBJ2-3; the D gene is possibly TRBD2 (6 bases). The V gene lost 4 bases and the J gene lost 4 bases, with 24 bases spanning the gap. Germline lookup yields CDR1 SGHVS and CDR2 FQNEAQ. This CDR3 comprises 18 residues. The CDR3 is CASSSQSDRGRWADTQYF. The DNA of the CDR3 is TGTGCCAGCAGCTCCCAATCCGACCGGGGGAGATGGGCAGATACGCAGTATTTT.

The gene calls are TRBV7-2 and TRBJ1-1, with no clear D. The V end was cut by 6 bases, the J end by 5 bases, with 7 bases between. This CDR3 has 11 amino acids. The germline gives CDR1 SGHTA, CDR2 FQGNSA. Here the CDR3 reads CASRGGTEAFF. CDR3 sequence (DNA): TGTGCCAGCAGGGGAGGAACTGAAGCTTTCTTT.

This chain uses TRBV19 with TRBJ2-7, with D perhaps TRBD1 (5 bases). The V and J ends lost 7 bases and 2 bases respectively, with 12 bases between them. CDR3 length: 13 amino acids. The V gene's germline CDR1 is LNHDA and CDR2 SQIVND (reference sequence). CDR3 bases: TGTGCCAGTACCACGGACAACCCCTACGAGCAGTACTTC. It yields the protein CASTTDNPYEQYF.

This clone has a single count. The chain combines TRBV5-1 with TRBJ1-1, with D possibly being TRBD1 (5 bases). Trimming pared 6 bases from V and 7 bases from J, leaving 16 bases between. Germline values: CDR1 SGHRS, CDR2 YFSETQ. The CDR3 totals 13 residues. The CDR3 DNA reads TGCGCCAGCATTGTGGCAGGGATGGTTGAAGCTTTCTTT. Translating gives CASIVAGMVEAFF.

The chain links TRBV5-6 to TRBJ1-1, with D unclear. Germline CDR1 reads SGHDT; CDR2 reads YYEEEE. CDR3 length: 12 amino acids. V lost 0 bases, J lost 5 bases, and 5 bases lay in between. CDR3 DNA: TGTGCCAGCAGCTTGGCCTGGACTGAAGCTTTCTTT. Translation gives CASSLAWTEAFF.

The rearrangement joins TRBV29-1 to TRBJ2-6, with D perhaps matching TRBD1 (6 bases). This CDR3 is 14 amino acids long. The germline V and J ends were trimmed by 6 bases and 2 bases, with 11 bases remaining between them. Per germline, CDR1 SQVTM and CDR2 ANQGSEA. The CDR3 protein is CSVLNRAGANVLTF. The CDR3 DNA follows: TGCAGCGTACTAAACAGGGCTGGGGCCAACGTCCTGACTTTC.

CDR3 protein: CASTSLGTAQETQYF. CDR3 nucleotide sequence: TGTGCCAGCACCTCCCTCGGAACCGCCCAAGAGACCCAGTACTTC. This chain connects TRBV27 to TRBJ2-5; unclear D gene. The CDR3 has 15 residues. V gave up 7 bases and J gave up 1 base, with 16 bases separating them. Germline-derived CDR1 and CDR2 are MNHEY and SMNVEV (reference sequence).

The J gene is TRBJ2-1, the V gene TRBV9, with TRBD2 identical over 15 bases. The CDR3 sequence is 20 residues long. V lost 0 bases, J lost 0 bases, and 7 bases stayed unmatched. Germline V CDR1 and CDR2: SGDLS, YYNGEE. CDR3 DNA: TGTGCCAGCAGCGTAGACGGAGGGACTAGCGGGAGGATCTCCTACAATGAGCAGTTCTTC. It is translated as CASSVDGGTSGRISYNEQFF. Full variable domain (rest looked up from reference TRBV9 and TRBJ2-1): DSGVTQTPKHLITATGQRVTLRCSPRSGDLSVYWYQQSLDQGLQFLIQYYNGEERAKGNILERFSAQQFPDLHSELNLSSLELGDSALYFCASSVDGGTSGRISYNEQFFGPGTRLTVL.